Described below is a single TCR beta chain sequence and its context. Some clones are missing from TCRdb's copy, which holds only in-frame ones; the method was immunoSEQ multiplex PCR. The data contain some 65,000 clones, around 86% of them singletons. The CDR3 length is 16 residues. Germline-derived CDR1 and CDR2 are LNHDA and SQIVND (reference sequence). V lost 3 bases and J lost 7; bases outside the gene matches: 11. This entry is derived from a study of OX40 agonist ivuxolimab in advanced cancers. Study context: Patients were infused with ivuxolimab every 2 weeks at 0.01 to 10 mg/kg.

The sample in question was CD4+ or CD8+ T cells sorted from blood, obtained in a trial of the OX40 agonist ivuxolimab. The sequence derives from an adult with an advanced solid tumor such as melanoma, head and neck, liver or kidney cancer. The chain has TRBV19 and TRBJ2-1; TRBD1 matches at 8 bases. The CDR3 sequence: CASSMGSGGALNEQFF. The CDR3 region has the DNA TGTGCCAGTAGTATGGGTTCAGGGGGCGCTTTGAATGAGCAGTTCTTC.